Listed below are T cell receptor beta chains from one sample, sequenced in a study of CD8+CD57+ T cells in acquired aplastic anemia. TCRdb re-called the reads with MiXCR, one entry per CDR3 protein. The repertoire holds 300,000 or so distinct CDR3 sequences, with approximately 60% as singletons. The sample comprised sorted CD4+, CD8+, or CD8+CD57+ T cells (not recorded which) from PBMCs. The receptors come from a human donor with aplastic anemia. Both conserved end residues are trimmed from each CDR3.

V: TRBV20-1
CDR3: SGGPQGNSPLH

V: TRBV20-1
CDR3: SATGSSYGYT

V: TRBV15
CDR3: ATSRVDPHAYEQY

V: TRBV4-3
CDR3: ASSQVGGNEKLF

V: TRBV5-6
CDR3: ASSPFATNEQF

V: TRBV2
CDR3: ASSEGAYSTDTQY

V: TRBV6-4
CDR3: ASSEVSGESYGYT

V: TRBV6-4
CDR3: ASSDSSGGADTQY

V: TRBV5-1
CDR3: ASANSGSYEQY

V: TRBV7-9
CDR3: ASSLGGAYGYT

V: TRBV5-5
CDR3: ASSDPGTGYCEQY

V: TRBV19
CDR3: ASRTDRDGYT

V: TRBV3-1
CDR3: ASSRTGEGLNTEAF

V: TRBV7-8
CDR3: ASSFTPTGIPYEQY

V: TRBV7-9
CDR3: ASRTTEPTNSEAF

V: TRBV2
CDR3: ASRQQGPGELF

V: TRBV20-1
CDR3: SAVHAGLYEQY

V: TRBV10-1
CDR3: ASSGGQGLPQH

V: TRBV20-1
CDR3: SAAGLAGGVGYEQY

V: TRBV5-1
CDR3: ASSSYKAGGTYEQY

V: TRBV7-3
CDR3: ASSPRGGAANEKLF

V: TRBV2
CDR3: ASKDSTYEQY

V: TRBV9
CDR3: ASSVEPATNYGYT

V: TRBV25-1
CDR3: ASRETGTSGVNEQF

V: TRBV4-1
CDR3: ASSLTWTSGNTIY

V: TRBV24-1
CDR3: ATSGLAGGRGTDTQY

V: TRBV2
CDR3: ASSELEGYEQY

V: TRBV5-4
CDR3: ASSKYYSYEQY

V: TRBV20-1
CDR3: SARGGANVLT

V: TRBV20-1
CDR3: SAIRGQKGYT

V: TRBV7-3
CDR3: ASSWGAGQPQH